These T cell receptor beta chains were read from a single sample in a study of blood T cell repertoires in COVID-19. Sequenced by immunoSEQ multiplex PCR; TCRdb stores in-frame clones only, minus some. The sample holds some 70,000 clones; approximately 80% are singletons and the top ten take 8.5% to 10%. Specimen: peripheral blood. The source of these receptors is a woman between 45 and 65 years old with acute or convalescent COVID-19. Each CDR3 is given with its conserved first and last residue. D genes are given only for firm matches. A row's size may be missing; if present it is once, few, many or a size class.

TRBV29-1 | once | . | CSGWTAVGNTEAFF
TRBV4-3 | . | . | CASSQDPVRLETQYF
TRBV19 | . | . | CASSQQGLGNTIYF
TRBV28 | . | TRBD1 | CASREVSGGGTEAFF
TRBV28 | . | . | CASSLGDTAGANVLTF
TRBV7-9 | . | . | CASSYRDSSSYNEQFF
TRBV4-3 | once | TRBD2 | CASSQEWLAGGNEQFF
TRBV28 | . | . | CASSRGLLESEAFF
TRBV5-4 | . | . | CASSRGGENQPQHF
TRBV19 | . | TRBD2 | CASSRLAGVRGANVLTF
TRBV7-3 | . | . | CASSSLGGNYNEQFF
TRBV19 | . | . | CASSGEGGAVSSGYTF
TRBV24-1 | . | . | CATSAVGDKDSYNSPLHF
TRBV30 | . | TRBD1 | CAWNQGAYSPLHF
TRBV28 | once | . | CASSTTGIPDYGYTF
TRBV20-1 | . | . | CRAQGGDTQYF
TRBV5-5 | . | . | CASRLTGYGYTF
TRBV29-1 | . | . | CSVLRQTEAFF
TRBV5-1 | . | . | CARRAGAEAFF
TRBV5-6 | . | . | CASSRYRITSTPNYGYTF
TRBV5-1 | . | TRBD2 | CASSLGLAGAGEQFF
TRBV15 | . | . | CATSRDGRQGTYEQYF
TRBV5-1 | . | . | CASTSGGTGSYEQYF
TRBV5-5 | once | . | CASSLAVRGDGDEKLFF
TRBV28 | . | . | CASSLRTPTSYEQYF
TRBV19 | once | . | CASSSHGNFNQPQHF
TRBV7-3 | . | TRBD2 | CASSLRLAGVNEQFF
TRBV18 | . | TRBD2 | CASSPPRTSGTTDTQYF
TRBV6-5 | . | . | CASSTGYSTDTQYF
TRBV7-9 | . | TRBD1 | CASSPPGQGYQQYF
TRBV30 | few | . | CAWRSDRNQPQHF
TRBV9 | once | TRBD2 | CASSYSGRRTDTQYF
TRBV10-1 | . | TRBD1 | CASRTYRGANEKLFF
TRBV10-2 | . | TRBD2 | CASSEGSSGRASYNEQFF
TRBV7-8 | . | TRBD2 | CASSFGGSGEQYF
TRBV6-1 | . | TRBD1 | CASSEQGATTDTQYF
TRBV15 | medium-sized | TRBD2 | CATSRDQSGGNTGELFF
TRBV2 | . | TRBD1 | CASSEGTGLDTEAFF
TRBV28 | few | . | CASSSEDLGGNQPQHF
TRBV9 | . | TRBD2 | CASSFGLAEPYEQYF
TRBV6-4 | . | TRBD2 | CASSPSGGAVNEQFF
TRBV27 | . | TRBD1 | CASSPPTGGNQPQHF
TRBV19 | . | . | CASSILGLAGANVLTF
TRBV6-1 | . | TRBD1 | CASSESVGVGQGNGYTF
TRBV5-1 | . | TRBD1 | CASSLAPQGGNTIYF
TRBV7-8 | . | TRBD2 | CASSLGTTPSNEQFF
TRBV5-1 | once | . | CASSLEGGTDTQYF
TRBV7-2 | . | TRBD1 | CASSFTGVNTEAFF
TRBV29-1 | few | . | CSAEGGGRLSYNEQFF
TRBV10-3 | . | TRBD1 | CAISEWDSQETQYF
TRBV1 | . | . | CTSSPSSGPTDTQYF
TRBV5-1 | . | . | CATPSDGAGANVLTF
TRBV28 | . | TRBD2 | CASSSGLAGVNEQFF
TRBV3-1/TRBV3-2 | . | TRBD2 | CASSQLAGGPGELFF
TRBV3-1/TRBV3-2 | . | TRBD2 | CASSRSGGALNEQFF
TRBV15 | . | . | CATTPRGRNTEAFF
TRBV7-2 | few | TRBD1 | CASSSRQGVMNTEAFF